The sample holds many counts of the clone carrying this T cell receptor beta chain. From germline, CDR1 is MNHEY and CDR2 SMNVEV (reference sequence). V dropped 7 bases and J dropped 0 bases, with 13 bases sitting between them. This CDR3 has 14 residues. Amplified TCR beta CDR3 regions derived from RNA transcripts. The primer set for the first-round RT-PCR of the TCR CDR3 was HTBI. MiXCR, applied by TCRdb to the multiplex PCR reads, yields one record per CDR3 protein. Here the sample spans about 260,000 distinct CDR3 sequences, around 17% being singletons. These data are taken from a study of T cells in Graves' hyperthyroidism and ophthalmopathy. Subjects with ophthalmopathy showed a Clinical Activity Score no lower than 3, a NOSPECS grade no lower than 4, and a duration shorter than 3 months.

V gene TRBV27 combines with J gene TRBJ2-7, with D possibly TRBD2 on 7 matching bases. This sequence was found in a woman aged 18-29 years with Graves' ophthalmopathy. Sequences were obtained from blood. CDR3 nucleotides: TGTGCCAGCAAGCGGGACACCGGCTCCTACGAGCAGTACTTC. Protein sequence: CASKRDTGSYEQYF.